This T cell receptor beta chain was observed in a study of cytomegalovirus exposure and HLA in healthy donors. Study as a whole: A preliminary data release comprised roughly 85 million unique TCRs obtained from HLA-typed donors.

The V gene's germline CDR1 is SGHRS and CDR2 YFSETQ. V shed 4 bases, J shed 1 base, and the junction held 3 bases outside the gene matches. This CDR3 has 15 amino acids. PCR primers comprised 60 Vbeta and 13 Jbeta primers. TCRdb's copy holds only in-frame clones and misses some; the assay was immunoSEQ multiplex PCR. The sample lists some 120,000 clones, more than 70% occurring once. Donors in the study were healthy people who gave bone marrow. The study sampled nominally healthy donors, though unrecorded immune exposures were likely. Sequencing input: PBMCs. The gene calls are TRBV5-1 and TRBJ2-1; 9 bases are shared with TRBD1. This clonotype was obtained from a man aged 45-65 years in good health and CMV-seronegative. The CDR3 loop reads CASSPGQGSYNEQFF. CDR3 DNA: TGCGCCAGCAGCCCCGGACAGGGGTCCTACAATGAGCAGTTCTTC.